The subject of this entry is one T cell receptor (beta chain). The table lists this clonotype with many counts. Its antigen remains unidentified. The record has no base qualities; no much larger clone is one base away. From the cysteine up to the phenylalanine, the CDR3 has a length of 13 residues. CDR3 DNA only is kept here, 39 bases in frame from base 1. Sequences DFQATT (CDR1) and SNEGSKA (CDR2) are obtained from the germline V gene (reference sequence). V sheds 6 bases and J sheds 0 bases, leaving 11 bases between their ends. The sample's treatment or condition, from its label and the paper: live attenuated yellow fever vaccine strain. A standard Ficoll-Paque protocol was used to isolate PBMCs from peripheral blood. Dynabeads CD4 and CD8 positive selection kits were used to isolate CD4 and CD8 T-cell fractions. RNA was extracted with TriZol from bulk PBMCs, CD4 and CD8 fractions, and dextramer-positive and dextramer-negative fractions.

TCR cDNA was synthesized by 5'RACE template switching, through which a universal primer site and unique molecular identifiers were introduced. Priming of cDNA synthesis was performed from both the TCR alpha and TCR beta constant segments. Two PCR steps were used to amplify libraries, with sample barcodes and sequencing adapters being added in the second step. Sequencing of libraries was performed on Illumina HiSeq 2500 (2x100 bp) or NovaSeq (2x150 bp). Under the source paper's analysis protocol: MIGEC was used to demultiplex reads and collapse the reads into UMI consensus sequences, and MiXCR was used for V(D)J alignment. Clonotypes responding to the vaccine were identified with edgeR on replicate PBMC samples, with the criteria of FDR below 0.01 and a log2 fold change above 5 up to day 15. Bulk clonotypes were assigned CD4 or CD8 identity according to which sequenced CD4 or CD8 repertoire held them at higher abundance. TCRdb itself trimmed the public reads at Q25 with fastp, ran MiXCR and retained productive beta chains. Every entry covers one CDR3 protein and lists the most common genes and DNA from its rows. TCRdb, not the original authors, processed these V and J calls. The sample contains around 250,000 distinct CDR3 sequences, about 7% of them found a single time. The ten largest account for approximately 0.85% of the sample.

This sample was taken from a study of T cells after yellow fever vaccination (dated by TCRdb to 2018 to 2020). Regarding the study in general: The SMART-Seq v4 Ultra Low Input RNA kit was used to prepare libraries from fractions with low cell numbers. Bulk TCR alpha and beta repertoires were sequenced longitudinally to track T-cell clones before and after primary and booster YFV17D yellow fever vaccination. Two healthy male donors, one aged 18 to 30 and one aged 30 to 40 years, made up the cohort. Bulk PBMC replicates and cell subsets were isolated from blood drawn at multiple timepoints before and after both primary and secondary immunization.

Paper-wide results and their limitations: Most clones expanded after primary vaccination were re-detected after the booster (around 96% of CD4 and approximately 85% of CD8), suggesting broad memory maintenance. The secondary T-cell response was weaker than the primary response but faster, peaking on day 5 instead of day 15. Computational filtering was required because FACS-sorted repertoires could contain abundant contaminating clonotypes from the bulk population. A small share of clonotypes occurred in both CD4 and CD8 compartments, likely arising from convergent recombination. Only two donors were included in the study, so the extent to which the findings can be generalized is limited.

The TCR was taken from a man aged 30 to 45 who received the YFV17D yellow fever vaccine. The sequences come from CD4+ T cells sorted from PBMCs, collected 15 days after the yellow fever booster vaccination. The rearranged segments are TRBV20-1 and TRBJ1-2, with no confidently assigned D gene. The CDR3 is CSAESRANYGYTF. Read as DNA, the sequence is TGCAGTGCCGAGAGTCGGGCTAACTATGGCTACACCTTC.